Shown below are 27 T cell receptor beta chains from a single sample sequenced in a study of T cell responses to AZD1222 COVID-19 vaccine. Using immunoSEQ multiplex PCR, the repertoire was profiled, and TCRdb retains in-frame clones only, with some absent. Here the sample spans over 75,000 clones, under 90% being singletons. This specimen consisted of peripheral blood, obtained on day 0 of AZD1222 vaccination. These receptors all stem from an adult in good health.

The V and J genes are TRBV7-2 and TRBJ2-5; possible D gene TRBD2, 6 bases. V lost 2 bases, J lost 5 bases, and 18 bases lay in between. The germline V gene encodes CDR1 SGHTA and CDR2 FQGNSA. This CDR3 has 16 amino acids. CDR3 in DNA: TGTGCCAGCAGCTTAATATATGACCGGGGGAGGGAGACCCAGTACTTC. Protein sequence: CASSLIYDRGRETQYF.

This clone occurred once. The chain is built from TRBV5-1 and TRBJ1-4; D may be TRBD1 (6 bases). Trimming pared 0 bases from V and 7 bases from J, leaving 16 bases between. The germline CDR1 and CDR2 sequences are SGHRS and YFSETQ. The CDR3 is 16 amino acids. The CDR3 loop reads CASSLGAEGVGEKLFF. The DNA of the CDR3 is TGCGCCAGCAGCTTGGGGGCCGAGGGGGTGGGTGAAAAACTGTTTTTT. Variable domain in full (rest from reference TRBV5-1 and TRBJ1-4): KAGVTQTPRYLIKTRGQQVTLSCSPISGHRSVSWYQQTPGQGLQFLFEYFSETQRNKGNFPGRFSGRQFSNSRSEMNVSTLELGDSALYLCASSLGAEGVGEKLFFGSGTQLSVL.

V is TRBV23-1 and J is TRBJ1-4, with no clear D. TRBV23-1 is identified as an open reading frame with a role that is uncertain. This CDR3 region has 13 residues. Between the trimmed V and J ends, which lost 4 bases and 6 bases, there was a span of 9 bases. CDR3 DNA sequence: TGCGCCAGCAGTCGCGGTTTGGATGAAAAACTGTTTTTT. It yields the protein CASSRGLDEKLFF.

The gene calls are TRBV7-9 and TRBJ2-5; 7 bases map to TRBD1. The CDR3 runs to 12 residues. Germline-derived CDR1 and CDR2 are SEHNR and FQNEAQ (reference sequence). The trim removed 6 bases at V and 5 bases at J, leaving 3 bases unmatched. CDR3 amino acids: CASSTGVETQYF. The CDR3 bases are TGTGCCAGCAGTACAGGGGTGGAGACCCAGTACTTC.

J is TRBJ1-2 and V is TRBV30; no clear D gene. The ends were cut back, 2 bases at V and 4 bases at J, with 17 bases in the middle. The V gene's germline CDR1 is GTSNPN and CDR2 SVGIG (reference sequence). The CDR3 loop spans 15 amino acids. The CDR3 reads CAWSLGPGLGYGYTF. In DNA, the CDR3 is TGTGCCTGGAGTCTCGGCCCGGGTTTGGGCTATGGCTACACCTTC.

The chain uses TRBV6-2 or TRBV6-3 and TRBJ1-6, with unresolved D. V lost 2 bases, J lost 5 bases, and 10 bases lay in between. Germline CDR1 is MNHEY and CDR2 is SVGEGT. The CDR3 has 15 amino acids. The CDR3 here is CASSYRGGDNSPLHF. CDR3 in DNA: TGTGCCAGCAGTTACCGGGGTGGGGATAATTCACCCCTCCACTTT.

V gene TRBV29-1 combines with J gene TRBJ2-3; 7 positions match TRBD1. The CDR3 sequence is 13 residues long. V trimming: 3 bases; J trimming: 6 bases; junction bases outside the gene matches: 6. Germline CDR1 and CDR2: SQVTM and ANQGSEA. Here the CDR3 reads CSVDGRGIDTQYF. Here the CDR3 DNA reads TGCAGCGTTGATGGCAGGGGGATCGATACGCAGTATTTT.

V gene TRBV11-2 combines with J gene TRBJ1-2; 9 nucleotides match TRBD1. Germline V CDR1 and CDR2: SGHAT, FQNNGV. The ends lost 6 bases at V and 5 bases at J; junction bases unmatched: 13. This CDR3 spans 16 amino acids. The CDR3 reads CASRVPGQGRKYGYTF. In DNA, the CDR3 is TGTGCCAGCAGGGTCCCGGGACAGGGACGAAAATATGGCTACACCTTC. Full variable domain (missing parts from reference TRBV11-2 and TRBJ1-2): EAGVAQSPRYKIIEKRQSVAFWCNPISGHATLYWYQQILGQGPKLLIQFQNNGVVDDSQLPKDRFSAERLKGVDSTLKIQPAKLEDSAVYLCASRVPGQGRKYGYTFGSGTRLTVV.

The chain uses TRBV28 and TRBJ2-5; no firm D call. This CDR3 is built from 12 residues. The germline V gene encodes CDR1 MDHEN and CDR2 SYDVKM. V lost 3 bases and J lost 4, with 6 bases in between. CDR3 in amino acids: CASSFAVETQYF. The CDR3 DNA reads as TGTGCCAGCAGTTTCGCGGTAGAGACCCAGTACTTC.

The chain is built from TRBV7-2 and TRBJ2-7; TRBD1 might be the D (6 bases). V was pared by 1 base and J by 2 bases, with 12 bases between. This CDR3 has 15 amino acids. Per the germline V gene, CDR1 is SGHTA and CDR2 is FQGNSA. This CDR3 is CASSLGRGNPYEQYF. The CDR3 DNA sequence: TGTGCCAGCAGCTTAGGTAGGGGGAATCCCTACGAGCAGTACTTC.

DNA of the CDR3: TGTGCCAGTAGTTCGCTAGCGGCCTCTCCAAGCTCCTACGAGCAGTACTTC. As protein: CASSSLAASPSSYEQYF. This sequence joins TRBV19 and TRBJ2-7; 7 bases agree with TRBD2. J gave up 0 bases and V 5 bases, and 13 bases lay outside the gene matches. Germline lookup yields CDR1 LNHDA and CDR2 SQIVND (reference sequence). This CDR3 spans 17 amino acids.

The rearrangement joins TRBV21-1 to TRBJ2-3; whether TRBD1, the table's D call, matches the DNA was not checked. TRBV21-1 is a pseudogene locus. This CDR3 has 19 amino acids. In DNA, the CDR3 is TGTGCCAGCAACAAAGGGTCATGGACAGGGTCCCTTAGCACAGATACGCAGTATTTT. This codes for CASNKGSWTGSLSTDTQYF.

The chain recombines TRBV19 with TRBJ1-1; D is ambiguous. The CDR3 sequence is 14 residues long. V was clipped by 8 bases and J by 2 bases, with 15 bases between them. In germline, CDR1 is LNHDA, CDR2 SQIVND (reference sequence). CDR3 DNA sequence: TGTGCCAGTTTTTCCGGCCGAAAAAACACTGAAGCTTTCTTT. Translation: CASFSGRKNTEAFF.

The chain links TRBV29-1 to TRBJ1-3; possible D gene TRBD1, 5 bases. Germline V lookup: CDR1 SQVTM, CDR2 ANQGSEA. V was trimmed by 5 bases and J by 4 bases, leaving 12 bases between them. The CDR3 has 13 amino acids. This chain's CDR3 is CSVRLAGGNTIYF. The CDR3 DNA is TGCAGCGTTAGGCTGGCAGGGGGAAACACCATATATTTT. The full variable domain, rest sourced from reference TRBV29-1 and TRBJ1-3, is SAVISQKPSRDICQRGTSLTIQCQVDSQVTMMFWYRQQPGQSLTLIATANQGSEATYESGFVIDKFPISRPNLTFSTLTVSNMSPEDSSIYLCSVRLAGGNTIYFGEGSWLTVV.

J is TRBJ2-7 and V is TRBV5-6; the match to TRBD2 covers 8 bases. This CDR3 spans 15 amino acids. Germline-derived CDR1 and CDR2 are SGHDT and YYEEEE. V lost 2 bases and J lost 2; bases outside the gene matches: 6. The CDR3 DNA follows: TGTGCCAGCAGCTTTGGACTAGCTCCTACCTACGAGCAGTACTTC. The encoded protein is CASSFGLAPTYEQYF.

The chain is built from TRBV11-2 and TRBJ2-2, with 7 bases lining up with TRBD1. V lost 5 bases and J lost 4; bases outside the gene matches: 4. Germline lookup yields CDR1 SGHAT and CDR2 FQNNGV. The CDR3 runs to 14 residues. The CDR3 DNA reads as TGTGCCAGCAGCCCCCGGACAGGCACCGGGGAGCTGTTTTTT. Translated: CASSPRTGTGELFF.

The CDR3 DNA is TGTGCCAGCAGCACGGGACACTCGAACACTGAAGCTTTCTTT. Translating gives CASSTGHSNTEAFF. The chain recombines TRBV5-6 with TRBJ1-1; D perhaps matches TRBD1 (6 bases). This CDR3 comprises 14 residues. V was clipped by 4 bases and J by 1 base, with 11 bases between them. Germline V gene lookup returns CDR1 SGHDT and CDR2 YYEEEE. Variable domain in full (rest from reference TRBV5-6 and TRBJ1-1): DAGVTQSPTHLIKTRGQQVTLRCSPKSGHDTVSWYQQALGQGPQFIFQYYEEEERQRGNFPDRFSGHQFPNYSSELNVNALLLGDSALYLCASSTGHSNTEAFFGQGTRLTVV.

This chain uses TRBV19 with TRBJ2-7; 10 positions agree with TRBD2. The length of the CDR3 is 17 residues. In germline, CDR1 is LNHDA, CDR2 SQIVND (reference sequence). With V trimmed by 3 bases and J by 1 base, 9 bases remained unmatched. Here the CDR3 DNA reads TGTGCCAGTAGTATGGCTAGCGGGGGTGCGTATTCCTACGAGCAGTACTTC. This translates into CASSMASGGAYSYEQYF. The variable domain in full, completed from reference TRBV19 and TRBJ2-7, reads DGGITQSPKYLFRKEGQNVTLSCEQNLNHDAMYWYRQDPGQGLRLIYYSQIVNDFQKGDIAEGYSVSREKKESFPLTVTSAQKNPTAFYLCASSMASGGAYSYEQYFGPGTRLTVT.

V is TRBV3-1 (or the pseudogene TRBV3-2) and J is TRBJ2-1, with D possibly matching TRBD2 (6 bases). The germline V gene has CDR1 LGHDT and CDR2 YNNKEL (reference sequence). CDR3 size: 17 residues. V was pared by 2 bases and J by 6 bases, with 20 bases between. CDR3 residues: CASSQPQDALGGNEQFF. CDR3 in DNA: TGTGCCAGCAGCCAACCTCAGGACGCCCTCGGGGGCAATGAGCAGTTCTTC.

The chain combines TRBV4-1 with TRBJ2-3; TRBD2 matches 12 bases. The CDR3 consists of 17 residues. V shed 4 bases and J 1 base; nucleotides not matched to a gene: 6. Per the germline V gene, CDR1 is MGHRA and CDR2 is YSYEKL. CDR3 amino acids: CASSLNGLAGRTDTQYF. DNA of the CDR3: TGCGCCAGCAGCCTCAACGGACTAGCGGGACGCACAGATACGCAGTATTTT.

The chain links TRBV2 to TRBJ1-4, with 11 bases aligning to TRBD1. V dropped 6 bases and J dropped 2; count of bases not matched to a gene: 8. In germline, CDR1 is SNHLY, CDR2 FYNNEI. CDR3 length: 17 amino acids. This chain's CDR3 is CASRRTGGAFTNEKLFF. In DNA form, the CDR3 reads TGTGCCAGCAGGCGGACAGGGGGCGCCTTCACTAATGAAAAACTGTTTTTT.

This rearrangement joins TRBV7-2 to TRBJ1-1; D is unresolved. With 5 bases removed from V and 1 base from J, the gap between germline ends came to 8 bases. CDR3 length: 13 amino acids. Germline assignment: CDR1 SGHTA and CDR2 FQGNSA. The CDR3 sequence is CASSPGSNTEAFF. In nucleotides, the CDR3 is TGTGCCAGCAGCCCGGGCTCGAACACTGAAGCTTTCTTT.

This sequence joins TRBV7-9 and TRBJ2-3; 7 bases are shared with TRBD1. With V trimmed by 1 base and J by 7 bases, 8 bases remained unmatched. This CDR3 spans 15 amino acids. Looked up from germline, CDR1 is SEHNR and CDR2 is FQNEAQ (reference sequence). The CDR3, as DNA: TGTGCCAGCAGCTTAGGGGGACAGTGGGTAAATACGCAGTATTTT. This encodes CASSLGGQWVNTQYF.

The chain carries TRBV5-8 and TRBJ1-5; D gene unclear. Germline V gene sequence: CDR1 SGHTS, CDR2 YDEGEE. This CDR3 is built from 14 residues. V gave up 1 base and J gave up 5 bases, with 10 bases separating them. The CDR3 nucleotides are TGTGCCAGCAGCTTGTACTATTCCGATCAGCCCCAGCATTTT. Encoded protein: CASSLYYSDQPQHF.

DNA for the CDR3: TGTGCCAGCGGAAGTACAGGGTCGGTTCAGACCCAGTACTTC. This sequence encodes CASGSTGSVQTQYF. This chain links TRBV2 with TRBJ2-5, with D tentatively TRBD1 (6 bases). Germline CDR1 is SNHLY and CDR2 is FYNNEI. The CDR3 runs 14 residues. The V end lost 8 bases, the J end lost 6 bases, and 19 bases lay between the germline ends.

In this sample, this clone turned up once. The V call is TRBV5-5, the J call TRBJ1-5, with D perhaps matching TRBD1 (6 bases). Trimming removed 0 bases at V and 4 bases at J, with 23 bases between. The germline gives CDR1 SGHKS, CDR2 YYEKEE (reference sequence). CDR3 length equals 19 residues. For the CDR3, the DNA is TGTGCCAGCAGCTTGGATAACCCCAGGGGTGGCAGACAGAATCAGCCCCAGCATTTT. This encodes CASSLDNPRGGRQNQPQHF.

The chain carries TRBV7-3 and TRBJ2-1; D is ambiguous. Germline CDR1 is SGHTA and CDR2 is FQGTGA. V lost 5 bases, J lost 0 bases, and 11 bases lay in between. The CDR3 has 15 amino acids. The CDR3 reads CASSPGRSSYNEQFF. The CDR3 region has the DNA TGTGCCAGCAGCCCCGGACGCAGCTCCTACAATGAGCAGTTCTTC.